This T cell receptor beta chain was documented in a study of neurological immune-mediated disorders. The time point denotes: longitudinal time-point 3. The cDNA was synthesized by 5'RACE incorporating 10-nucleotide random UMIs. Each CDR3 protein is one row after TCRdb ran MiXCR on the 5' RACE reads. The data show about 99,000 distinct CDR3 sequences, roughly 10% seen once. The receptor was isolated from a female donor with HTLV-1-associated myelopathy (HAM/TSP). The specimen was PBMCs.

The DNA of the CDR3 is TGTGCCAGCAGCCAAAGCGGGGGAAGCTACGAGCAGTACTTC. The encoded protein is CASSQSGGSYEQYF. This chain uses TRBV4-2 with TRBJ2-7; TRBD2 matches 8 bases. The germline V gene encodes CDR1 LGHNA and CDR2 YNFKEQ. This CDR3 has 14 residues. The V gene end was trimmed by 2 bases and the J gene end by 3 bases; junction bases not matched to a gene: 3.